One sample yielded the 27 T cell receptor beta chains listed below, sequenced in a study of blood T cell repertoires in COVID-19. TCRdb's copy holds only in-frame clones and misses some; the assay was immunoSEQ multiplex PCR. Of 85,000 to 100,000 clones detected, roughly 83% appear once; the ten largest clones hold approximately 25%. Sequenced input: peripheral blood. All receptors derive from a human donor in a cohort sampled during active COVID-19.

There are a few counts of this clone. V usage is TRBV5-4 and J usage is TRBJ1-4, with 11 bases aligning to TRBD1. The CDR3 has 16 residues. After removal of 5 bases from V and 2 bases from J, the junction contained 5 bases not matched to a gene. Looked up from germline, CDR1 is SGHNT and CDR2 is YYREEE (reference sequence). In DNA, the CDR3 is TGTGCCAGCAGTTGGACAGGGGGCGTTACTAATGAAAAACTGTTTTTT. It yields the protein CASSWTGGVTNEKLFF.

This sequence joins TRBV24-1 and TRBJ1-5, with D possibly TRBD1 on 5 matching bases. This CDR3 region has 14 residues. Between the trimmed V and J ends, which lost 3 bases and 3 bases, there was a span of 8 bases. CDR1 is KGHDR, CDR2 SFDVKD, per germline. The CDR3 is CATSDRQTNQPQHF. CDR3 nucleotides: TGTGCCACCAGTGATCGACAGACCAATCAGCCCCAGCATTTT.

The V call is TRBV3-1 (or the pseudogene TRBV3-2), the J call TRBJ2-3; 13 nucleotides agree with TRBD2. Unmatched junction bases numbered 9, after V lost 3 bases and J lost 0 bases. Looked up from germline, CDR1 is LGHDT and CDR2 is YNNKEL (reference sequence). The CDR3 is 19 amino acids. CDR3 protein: CASSQGLAGLDTSTDTQYF. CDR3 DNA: TGTGCCAGCAGCCAGGGACTAGCGGGACTAGACACTAGCACAGATACGCAGTATTTT.

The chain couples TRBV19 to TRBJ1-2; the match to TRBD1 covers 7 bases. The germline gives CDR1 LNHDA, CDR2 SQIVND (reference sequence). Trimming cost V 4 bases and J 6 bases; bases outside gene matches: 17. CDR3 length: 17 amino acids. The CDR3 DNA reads TGTGCCAGTAGTACTAGAGAATGGACAGGTTCTCGAGATGGCTACACCTTC. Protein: CASSTREWTGSRDGYTF.

The CDR3 DNA is TGTGCCAGCAGTTCCGGGACTAGTTTTGGCACCGACGAGCAGTACTTC. This sequence encodes CASSSGTSFGTDEQYF. The rearrangement links TRBV5-4 to TRBJ2-7; 8 nucleotides match TRBD2. V gave up 5 bases and J gave up 5 bases; unmatched junction bases: 15. Germline-derived CDR1 and CDR2 are SGHNT and YYREEE (reference sequence). The CDR3 sequence is 16 residues long. Using reference TRBV5-4 and TRBJ2-7 for the parts outside the CDR3, the full variable domain is ETGVTQSPTHLIKTRGQQVTLRCSSQSGHNTVSWYQQALGQGPQFIFQYYREEENGRGNFPPRFSGLQFPNYSSELNVNALELDDSALYLCASSSGTSFGTDEQYFGPGTRLTVT.

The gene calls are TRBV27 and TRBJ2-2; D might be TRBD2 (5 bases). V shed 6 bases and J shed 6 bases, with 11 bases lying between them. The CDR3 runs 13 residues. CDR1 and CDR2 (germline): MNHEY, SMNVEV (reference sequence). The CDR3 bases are TGTGCCAGCAGACTGTACGGGGCCGGGGAGCTGTTTTTT. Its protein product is CASRLYGAGELFF.

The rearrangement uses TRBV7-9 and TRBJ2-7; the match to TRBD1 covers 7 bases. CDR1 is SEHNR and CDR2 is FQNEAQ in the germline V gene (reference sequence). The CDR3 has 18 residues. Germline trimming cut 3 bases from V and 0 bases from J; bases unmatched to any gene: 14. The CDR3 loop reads CASSFPTSGAGGSYEQYF. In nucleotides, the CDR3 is TGTGCCAGCAGCTTCCCTACAAGTGGTGCAGGGGGCTCCTACGAGCAGTACTTC.

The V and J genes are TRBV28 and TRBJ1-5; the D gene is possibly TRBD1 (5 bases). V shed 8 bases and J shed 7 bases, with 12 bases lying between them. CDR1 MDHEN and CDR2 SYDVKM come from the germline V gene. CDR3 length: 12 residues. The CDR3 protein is CASGLRGQPQHF. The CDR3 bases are TGTGCCAGCGGATTACGGGGGCAGCCCCAGCATTTT.

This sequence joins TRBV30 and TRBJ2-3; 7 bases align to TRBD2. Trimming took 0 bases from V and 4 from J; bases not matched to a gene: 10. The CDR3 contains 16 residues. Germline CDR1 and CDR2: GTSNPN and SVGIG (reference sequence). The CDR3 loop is CAWSVPRREIADTQYF. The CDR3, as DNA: TGTGCCTGGAGTGTACCCCGGCGGGAGATCGCAGATACGCAGTATTTT.

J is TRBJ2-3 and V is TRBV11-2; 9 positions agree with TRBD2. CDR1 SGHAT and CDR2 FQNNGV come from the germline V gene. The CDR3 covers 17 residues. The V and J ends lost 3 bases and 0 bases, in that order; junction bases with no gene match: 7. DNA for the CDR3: TGTGCCAGCAGCTTCCGATTAGCGGGAGAGAGCACAGATACGCAGTATTTT. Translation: CASSFRLAGESTDTQYF.

The CDR3 region is CASSLSGEQYF. CDR3 DNA sequence: TGTGCCAGCAGCTTATCGGGTGAGCAGTACTTC. The chain employs TRBV7-9 and TRBJ2-7; the D is unclear. The germline V and J ends were trimmed by 2 bases and 7 bases, with 6 bases remaining between them. This CDR3 comprises 11 residues. Germline V gives CDR1 SEHNR, CDR2 FQNEAQ (reference sequence).

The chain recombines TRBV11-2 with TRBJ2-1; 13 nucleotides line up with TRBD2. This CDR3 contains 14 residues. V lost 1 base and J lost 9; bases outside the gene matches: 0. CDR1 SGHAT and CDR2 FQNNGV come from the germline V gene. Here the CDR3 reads CASSLGLAGGEQFF. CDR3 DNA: TGTGCCAGCAGCTTAGGACTAGCGGGAGGTGAGCAGTTCTTC.

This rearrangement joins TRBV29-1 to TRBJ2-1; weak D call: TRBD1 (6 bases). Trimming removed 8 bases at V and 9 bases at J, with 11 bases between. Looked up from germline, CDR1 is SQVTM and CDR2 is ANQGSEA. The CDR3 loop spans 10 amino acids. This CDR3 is CSLTGSEQFF. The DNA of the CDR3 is TGCAGCCTCACAGGGAGTGAGCAGTTCTTC.

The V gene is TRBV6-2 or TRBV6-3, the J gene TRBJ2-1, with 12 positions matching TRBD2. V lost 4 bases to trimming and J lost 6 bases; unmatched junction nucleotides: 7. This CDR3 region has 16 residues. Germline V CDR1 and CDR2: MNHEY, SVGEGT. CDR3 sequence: CASSWRLAGEVNEQFF. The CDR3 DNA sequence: TGTGCCAGCAGTTGGCGACTAGCGGGAGAGGTCAATGAGCAGTTCTTC.

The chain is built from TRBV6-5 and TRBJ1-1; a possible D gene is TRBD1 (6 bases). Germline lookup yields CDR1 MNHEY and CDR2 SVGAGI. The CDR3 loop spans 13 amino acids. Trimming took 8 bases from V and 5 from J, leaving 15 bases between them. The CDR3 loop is CASVGGLGTEAFF. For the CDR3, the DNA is TGTGCCAGCGTGGGGGGGCTGGGGACTGAAGCTTTCTTT.

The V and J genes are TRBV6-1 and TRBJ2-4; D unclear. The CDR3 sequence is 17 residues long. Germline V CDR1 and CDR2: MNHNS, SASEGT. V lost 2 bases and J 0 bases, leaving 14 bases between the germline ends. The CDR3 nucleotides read TGTGCCAGCAGTGAATTGAGTCAGGCTATAGCCAAAAACATTCAGTACTTC. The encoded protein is CASSELSQAIAKNIQYF.

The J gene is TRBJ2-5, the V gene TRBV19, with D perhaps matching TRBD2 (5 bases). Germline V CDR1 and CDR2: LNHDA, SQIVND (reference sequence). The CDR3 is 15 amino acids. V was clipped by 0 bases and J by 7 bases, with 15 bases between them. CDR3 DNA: TGTGCCAGTAGTATAGATCTAGGCGGTGCGGGGACCCAGTACTTC. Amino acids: CASSIDLGGAGTQYF.

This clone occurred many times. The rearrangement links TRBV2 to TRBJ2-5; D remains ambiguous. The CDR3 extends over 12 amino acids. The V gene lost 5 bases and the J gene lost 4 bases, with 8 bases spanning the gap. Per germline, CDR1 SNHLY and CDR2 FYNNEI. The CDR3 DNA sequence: TGTGCCAGCAGTATACTATCAGAGACCCAGTACTTC. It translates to CASSILSETQYF. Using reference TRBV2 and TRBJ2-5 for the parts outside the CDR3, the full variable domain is EPEVTQTPSHQVTQMGQEVILRCVPISNHLYFYWYRQILGQKVEFLVSFYNNEISEKSEIFDDQFSVERPDGSNFTLKIRSTKLEDSAMYFCASSILSETQYFGPGTRLLVL.

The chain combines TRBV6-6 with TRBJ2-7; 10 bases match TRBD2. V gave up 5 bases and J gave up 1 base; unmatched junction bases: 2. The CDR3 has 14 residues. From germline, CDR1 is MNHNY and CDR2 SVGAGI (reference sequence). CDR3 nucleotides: TGTGCCAGCAGTGGGACTAGCGCGTCCTACGAGCAGTACTTC. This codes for CASSGTSASYEQYF.

Written as DNA, the CDR3 is TGTGCCAGCAGTCCGCCGCCGGGACTAGCGGGAGGAACTTTCTACGAGCAGTACTTC. This encodes CASSPPPGLAGGTFYEQYF. The chain couples TRBV6-6 to TRBJ2-7; 15 bases match TRBD2. The germline gives CDR1 MNHNY, CDR2 SVGAGI (reference sequence). Trimming took 5 bases from V and 3 from J; bases not matched to a gene: 14. This CDR3 region has 19 residues.

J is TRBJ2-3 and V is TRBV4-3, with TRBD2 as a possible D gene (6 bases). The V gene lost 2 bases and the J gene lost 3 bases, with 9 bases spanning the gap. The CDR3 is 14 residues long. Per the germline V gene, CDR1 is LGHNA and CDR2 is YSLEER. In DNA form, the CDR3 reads TGCGCCAGCAGCCAACAGGAGGGGACAGATACGCAGTATTTT. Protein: CASSQQEGTDTQYF.

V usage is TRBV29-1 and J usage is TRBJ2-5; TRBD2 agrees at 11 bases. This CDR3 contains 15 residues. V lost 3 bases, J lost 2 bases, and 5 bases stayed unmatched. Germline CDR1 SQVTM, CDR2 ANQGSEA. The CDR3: CSVDLGLADQETQYF. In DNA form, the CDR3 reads TGCAGCGTTGACCTGGGACTAGCGGATCAAGAGACCCAGTACTTC.

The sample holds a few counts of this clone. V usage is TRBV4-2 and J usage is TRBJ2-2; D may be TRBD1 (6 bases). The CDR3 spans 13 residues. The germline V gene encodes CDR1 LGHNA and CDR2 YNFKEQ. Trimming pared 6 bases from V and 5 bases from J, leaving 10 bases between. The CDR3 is CASRRTETGELFF. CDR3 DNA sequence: TGTGCCAGCAGACGGACAGAAACCGGGGAGCTGTTTTTT.

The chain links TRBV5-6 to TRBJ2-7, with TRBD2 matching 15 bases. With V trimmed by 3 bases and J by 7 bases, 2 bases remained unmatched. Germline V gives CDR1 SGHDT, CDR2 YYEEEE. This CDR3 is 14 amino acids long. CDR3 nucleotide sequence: TGTGCCAGCAGCTACGGACTAGCGGGAGGGGAGCAGTACTTC. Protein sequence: CASSYGLAGGEQYF.

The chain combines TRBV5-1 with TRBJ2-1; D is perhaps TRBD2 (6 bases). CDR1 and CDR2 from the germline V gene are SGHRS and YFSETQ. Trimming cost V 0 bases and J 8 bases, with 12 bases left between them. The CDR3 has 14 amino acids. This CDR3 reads CASSLGSGEYEQFF. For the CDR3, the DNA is TGCGCCAGCAGCTTGGGATCGGGGGAGTATGAGCAGTTCTTC.

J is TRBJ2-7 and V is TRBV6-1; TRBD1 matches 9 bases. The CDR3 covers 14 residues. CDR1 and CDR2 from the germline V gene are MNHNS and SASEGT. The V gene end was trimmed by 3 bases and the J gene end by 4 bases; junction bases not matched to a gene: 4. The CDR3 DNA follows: TGTGCCAGCAGTGACCCAGGACAGGGGTACGAGCAGTACTTC. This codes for CASSDPGQGYEQYF.

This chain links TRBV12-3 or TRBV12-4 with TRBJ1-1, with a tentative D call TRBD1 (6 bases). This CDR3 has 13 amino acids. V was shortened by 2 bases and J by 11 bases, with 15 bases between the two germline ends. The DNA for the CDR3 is TGTGCCAGCAGTTTAACCTTCCGTCAGGGGGCTTTCTTT. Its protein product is CASSLTFRQGAFF.